The 10 T cell receptor beta chains below all came from one sample that was sequenced in a study of T cell repertoires in cytomegalovirus infection. One entry per CDR3 protein results from TCRdb running MiXCR on the reads. The table includes roughly 570,000 distinct CDR3 sequences, approximately 40% detected once. These receptors have no known antigen. The sample here was cultured PBMCs, taken from culture after CMV antigen stimulation. These receptors were taken from a human donor in good health (CMV status not recorded). Some clones in this sample may be carry-over from other donors' samples.

The DNA of the CDR3 is TGTGCCCTAGCGGACAGGCGCCGCTCCTATAATTCACCCCTCCACTTT. Translation: CALADRRRSYNSPLHF. The chain couples TRBV27 to TRBJ1-6; TRBD1 matches at 7 bases. CDR3 length equals 16 residues. The germline gives CDR1 MNHEY, CDR2 SMNVEV (reference sequence). V shed 11 bases and J 0 bases; nucleotides not matched to a gene: 10.

The rearrangement links TRBV15 to TRBJ2-5, with a tentative D call TRBD2 (6 bases). Germline CDR1 reads LNHNV; CDR2 reads YYDKDF (reference sequence). The CDR3 length is 16 residues. V lost 0 bases and J 4 bases, leaving 15 bases between the germline ends. CDR3 sequence reads: CATSRDTGEAGETQYF. The CDR3 DNA reads as TGTGCCACCAGCAGAGATACGGGGGAGGCCGGAGAGACCCAGTACTTC. Based on the CDR3 plus reference TRBV15 and TRBJ2-5, the full variable domain is DAMVIQNPRYQVTQFGKPVTLSCSQTLNHNVMYWYQQKSSQAPKLLFHYYDKDFNNEADTPDNFQSRRPNTSFCFLDIRSPGLGDTAMYLCATSRDTGEAGETQYFGPGTRLLVL.

This clonotype was seen once. A junction end diverges from the germline sequence, so it may reflect a read error. The V call is TRBV20-1, the J call TRBJ1-6; D possibly corresponds to TRBD1 (5 bases). The CDR3 length is 16 residues. CDR1 and CDR2 (germline): DFQATT, SNEGSKA (reference sequence). The CDR3 nucleotides read TGCCGTGCTAGAGATGAGGGGTCGGGGCTTTGGTCACCCCTCCACTTT. It translates to CRARDEGSGLWSPLHF.

The count of this clonotype is one. The chain has TRBV7-8 and TRBJ2-3; 10 bases are shared with TRBD2. The V gene's germline CDR1 is SGHVS and CDR2 FQNEAQ. This CDR3 spans 16 amino acids. V lost 0 bases, J lost 4 bases, and 4 bases stayed unmatched. CDR3: CASSLASTSGADTQYF. In nucleotides, the CDR3 is TGTGCCAGCAGCTTAGCTTCAACTAGCGGGGCAGATACGCAGTATTTT.

The count of this clonotype is one. The chain is built from TRBV12-3 or TRBV12-4 and TRBJ2-5; no definite D call. The V end lost 1 base, the J end lost 7 bases, and 7 bases lay between the germline ends. The CDR3 sequence is 12 residues long. CDR3 DNA: TGTGCCAGCAGTTTAGGAGAGGCGACCCAGTACTTC. Translating gives CASSLGEATQYF.

Here the CDR3 reads CASSYRDRDNEQFF. DNA for the CDR3: TGTGCCAGCAGCTACCGGGACAGGGACAATGAGCAGTTCTTC. This chain joins TRBV7-6 and TRBJ2-1, with 9 bases fitting TRBD1. The V and J ends lost 4 bases and 5 bases, in that order; junction bases with no gene match: 3. CDR3 length: 14 amino acids. In germline, CDR1 is SGHVS, CDR2 FNYEAQ.

V usage is TRBV4-1 and J usage is TRBJ2-1; D gene uncertain. This CDR3 region has 14 residues. From germline, CDR1 is MGHRA and CDR2 YSYEKL. With 4 bases removed from V and 7 bases from J, the gap between germline ends came to 14 bases. The CDR3 loop reads CASSPRPVRNEQFF. CDR3 DNA sequence: TGCGCCAGCAGCCCCCGGCCAGTCCGGAATGAGCAGTTCTTC.

This clonotype was counted a few times. This chain links TRBV7-9 with TRBJ1-4; D ambiguous. Germline CDR1 SEHNR, CDR2 FQNEAQ (reference sequence). This CDR3 is 9 amino acids long. The germline V and J ends were trimmed by 11 bases and 5 bases, with 3 bases remaining between them. CDR3 nucleotide sequence: TGTGCCCGAAATGAAAAACTGTTTTTT. As protein: CARNEKLFF.

J is TRBJ2-5 and V is TRBV7-2, with D unresolved. CDR1 is SGHTA and CDR2 is FQGNSA in the germline V gene. The CDR3 is 14 amino acids. The V end was cut by 1 base, the J end by 3 bases, with 9 bases between. CDR3 amino acids: CASSLGGREETQYF. In nucleotides, the CDR3 is TGTGCCAGCAGCTTAGGCGGCCGAGAAGAGACCCAGTACTTC. The variable domain in full, completed from reference TRBV7-2 and TRBJ2-5, reads GAGVSQSPSNKVTEKGKDVELRCDPISGHTALYWYRQSLGQGLEFLIYFQGNSAPDKSGLPSDRFSAERTGGSVSTLTIQRTQQEDSAVYLCASSLGGREETQYFGPGTRLLVL.

Points on this clonotype: At one end, the junction sequence differs from germline, possibly due to a read error. The chain has TRBV7-8 and TRBJ2-7; D is unclear. CDR1 is SGHVS, CDR2 FQNEAQ, per germline. The CDR3 covers 14 residues. Here the CDR3 reads CASSLLVGSVEQCF. The CDR3 DNA sequence: TGTGCCAGCAGCTTACTAGTGGGGTCGGTCGAGCAGTGCTTC.